The 5 T cell receptor beta chains in this list originate from one sample, sequenced in a study of blood T cell repertoires in COVID-19. The protocol was immunoSEQ multiplex PCR, while the TCRdb copy is restricted to in-frame clones and leaves out a portion. Of 300,000 or so clones in the sample, around four fifths were seen once. The specimen sequenced was peripheral blood. All receptors come from a woman between 50 and 59 years old with active or convalescent COVID-19.

The chain combines TRBV15 with TRBJ1-5; 10 positions match TRBD1. The trim removed 3 bases at V and 4 bases at J, leaving 3 bases unmatched. Germline CDR1 reads LNHNV; CDR2 reads YYDKDF (reference sequence). This CDR3 has 15 amino acids. CDR3 protein: CATSRWTGGNQPQHF. CDR3 bases: TGTGCCACCAGCAGGTGGACAGGGGGGAATCAGCCCCAGCATTTT.

This chain links TRBV19 with TRBJ2-1; tentatively, D is TRBD1 (5 bases). Germline CDR1 is LNHDA and CDR2 is SQIVND (reference sequence). The CDR3 runs to 13 residues. The V end lost 1 base, the J end lost 6 bases, and 7 bases lay between the germline ends. The chain's CDR3 is CASSIGQGNEQFF. CDR3 bases: TGTGCCAGTAGTATAGGGCAGGGCAATGAGCAGTTCTTC.

V is TRBV6-5 and J is TRBJ2-1; 13 nucleotides agree with TRBD2. J was trimmed by 4 bases and V by 7 bases; bases with no gene match: 1. Germline CDR1 and CDR2: MNHEY and SVGAGI. This CDR3 comprises 14 residues. The CDR3 nucleotides are TGTGCCAGCACGGGACTAGCGGGGTACAATGAGCAGTTCTTC. Translating it yields CASTGLAGYNEQFF.

This sequence joins TRBV11-2 and TRBJ2-7; 11 positions match TRBD2. Germline CDR1 SGHAT, CDR2 FQNNGV. This CDR3 is 14 amino acids long. J lost 5 bases, V lost 3 bases, and 3 bases had no gene match. This chain's CDR3 is CASSLLAGGHEQYF. CDR3 bases: TGTGCCAGCAGCTTGCTAGCGGGAGGCCACGAGCAGTACTTC.

This clone was seen once. V is TRBV5-3 and J is TRBJ1-1; the D is unclear. TRBV5-3 is an ORF, with its function uncertain. Trimming cost V 4 bases and J 0 bases, with 13 bases left between them. The CDR3 runs 15 residues. The CDR3 loop is CARSPVEELNTEAFF. Written as DNA, the CDR3 is TGTGCCAGAAGCCCGGTAGAGGAGCTGAACACTGAAGCTTTCTTT.